This T cell receptor beta chain is drawn from a study of control samples from healthy donors and cancer patients. CDR3 length equals 15 residues. Germline V lookup: CDR1 SGHNT, CDR2 YYREEE (reference sequence). The germline V and J ends were trimmed by 1 base and 0 bases, with 11 bases remaining between them. Method: immunoSEQ multiplex PCR; TCRdb's copy keeps in-frame clones and lacks some. The table includes roughly 150,000 clones, about 91% detected once. The sample comprised blood. The receptor comes from a young man in good health. This sequence joins TRBV5-4 and TRBJ2-7; TRBD1 might be the D (6 bases). CDR3 amino acids: CASSLTQGSSYEQYF. Written as DNA, the CDR3 is TGTGCCAGCAGCTTGACGCAGGGGAGCTCCTACGAGCAGTACTTC.